These T cell receptor beta chains were read from a single sample in a study of tumor-infiltrating lymphocytes in oesophageal squamous cell carcinoma. TCRdb fed the PCR reads into MiXCR, producing one record per CDR3 protein. The sample consists of around 11,000 distinct CDR3 sequences, less than 70% of them appearing once. Material: esophageal tumor tissue. The receptors stem from a male donor with esophageal squamous cell carcinoma. The CDR3 runs from the conserved cysteine through the conserved F or W. D genes are given only for firm matches. Size is omitted from some rows. Given values are once, few, many or a class for expanded clones.

j_gene	d_gene	abundance	v_gene	CDR3aa	CDR3nt
TRBJ2-7	TRBD2	-	TRBV7-2	CASSLETSVATEQYF	TGTGCCAGCAGCTTAGAGACTAGCGTTGCCACCGAGCAGTACTTC
TRBJ1-2	TRBD1	-	TRBV6-6	CASSPGQARLYGYTF	TGTGCCAGCTCCCCCGGACAGGCCCGATTGTATGGCTACACCTTC
TRBJ2-7	TRBD2	medium-sized	TRBV7-9	CASTPSGGTTYEQYF	TGTGCCAGCACCCCATCGGGGGGGACCACCTACGAGCAGTACTTC
TRBJ2-5	TRBD1	few	TRBV7-9	CASSKTQGAGETQYF	TGTGCCAGCAGCAAGACCCAGGGGGCTGGGGAGACCCAGTACTTC
TRBJ2-1	-	-	TRBV5-6	CASYHSYNEQFF	TGTGCCAGCTACCACTCCTACAATGAGCAGTTCTTC
TRBJ1-2	TRBD1	medium-sized	TRBV10-3	CAILSGTGPNYGYTF	TGTGCCATCCTTTCCGGGACAGGGCCTAACTATGGCTACACCTTC
TRBJ2-4	-	-	TRBV7-4	CASSLIGGGFAKNIQYF	TGTGCCAGCAGCTTAATCGGGGGTGGGTTTGCCAAAAACATTCAGTACTTC
TRBJ1-1	TRBD1	-	TRBV6-1	CASTKRTGVNTEAFF	TGTGCCAGCACCAAGAGGACAGGGGTCAACACTGAAGCTTTCTTT
TRBJ2-5	TRBD1	many	TRBV5-1	CASSLALTGAWETQYF	TGCGCCAGCAGCTTGGCTTTAACAGGGGCTTGGGAGACCCAGTACTTC
TRBJ2-7	-	-	TRBV7-6	CASSLVGPEQYF	TGTGCCAGCAGCTTAGTAGGGCCAGAGCAGTACTTC
TRBJ2-6	-	-	TRBV12-3/TRBV12-4	CASSSWGTSGSSGDPVLRF	-
TRBJ2-7	-	-	TRBV20-1	CSASWVNNYEQYF	TGCAGTGCTAGTTGGGTCAATAACTACGAGCAGTACTTC
TRBJ2-5	-	many	TRBV2	CASRQSGETQYF	TGTGCCAGCAGGCAGTCTGGCGAGACCCAGTACTTC
TRBJ2-3	-	few	TRBV7-2	CASSPGADTQYF	TGTGCCAGCAGCCCAGGGGCAGATACGCAGTATTTT
TRBJ2-4	-	-	TRBV7-2	CASSLEPGQSRGLTLHF	TGTGCCAGCAGCTTAGAACCCGGACAGAGCCGCGGACTCACCCTCCACTTC
TRBJ2-1	-	medium-sized	TRBV5-1	CASSLERGGHNEQFF	TGCGCCAGCAGCTTGGAACGGGGCGGCCACAATGAGCAGTTCTTC
TRBJ1-3	-	-	TRBV6-1	CASSEGGGNTIYF	TGTGCCAGCAGTGAAGGTGGTGGAAACACCATATATTTT
TRBJ1-2	TRBD1	few	TRBV6-1	CASSRYPGQGNYGYTF	TGTGCCAGCAGTAGATACCCGGGACAGGGGAACTATGGCTACACCTTC